This T cell receptor beta chain was identified in a study of T-cell reconstitution after alpha-beta-depleted transplantation in children. Using unique molecular identifiers, the investigators prepared the TCRbeta library. MiXCR, run by TCRdb on the PCR reads, gives a single entry per CDR3 protein. The sample yields roughly 220,000 distinct CDR3 sequences, 12% seen once. With 6 bases removed from V and 4 bases from J, the gap between germline ends came to 13 bases. The CDR3 spans 14 residues. This clonotype was detected ten times or more. This TCR came from a human donor who donated a stem cell graft to a child with acute lymphoblastic leukemia. The V and J genes are TRBV12-3 or TRBV12-4 and TRBJ1-5; possibly TRBD1 for D (5 bases). The sequences come from PBMCs from the stem cell graft donor, collected from the stem cell graft. DNA of the CDR3: TGTGCCAGCAGGCCGGGACTTAAGAATCAGCCCCAGCATTTT. This sequence encodes CASRPGLKNQPQHF.